The source of this T cell receptor beta chain is a study of cytomegalovirus exposure and HLA in healthy donors. The study's findings and limits: Being indistinguishable, some V segments were excluded, TRBV6-2 and TRBV6-3 among them. As a later analysis showed, several of the most significant clusters appeared to be linked to common viral pathogens. Most observed TCR sequences were rare, whereas some public TCRs were detected in many donors.

This CDR3 spans 17 amino acids. In germline, CDR1 is SGHDN, CDR2 FVKESK. Deletions cut 2 bases from V and 3 bases from J, with 17 bases between. A note on this clone: What it recognizes is unknown.

The study ran its PCR with 60 Vbeta and 13 Jbeta primers. Sequencing was performed with immunoSEQ multiplex PCR; in TCRdb, only in-frame clones are kept and a portion is missing. Here the sample spans around 300,000 clones, around 65% being singletons. Sequencing input: PBMCs. The chain uses TRBV14 and TRBJ1-3, with D perhaps TRBD1 (6 bases). The sequence was collected from a female donor in good health and CMV-seronegative. The CDR3 loop is CASSQYGTYRDGNTIYF. In DNA, the CDR3 is TGTGCCAGCAGCCAATATGGGACGTACAGGGATGGAAACACCATATATTTT.